What follows are 22 T cell receptor beta chains derived from one specimen sequenced in a study of blood T cell repertoires in COVID-19. The data were produced by immunoSEQ multiplex PCR, yet TCRdb's version contains in-frame clones alone and is incomplete. The sample consists of about 120,000 clones, about 82% of them appearing once. The sequenced sample consisted of peripheral blood. Receptors originate from a man aged 60 to 75 with active or convalescent COVID-19.

V and J are TRBV3-1 (or the pseudogene TRBV3-2) and TRBJ2-5, with 7 bases matching TRBD1. Germline V gene sequence: CDR1 LGHDT, CDR2 YNNKEL (reference sequence). The CDR3 sequence is 16 residues long. Trimming cost V 11 bases and J 1 base; bases outside gene matches: 16. CDR3 DNA sequence: TGTGCCTCCCAGGGGACAGCTCAGGCGATCCAAGAGACCCAGTACTTC. Amino acids: CASQGTAQAIQETQYF.

For this clone: Relative to the germline gene, one junction end is altered; a read error may explain this. The chain carries TRBV25-1 and TRBJ1-2, with D possibly matching TRBD1 (6 bases). CDR3 length equals 11 residues. Per germline, CDR1 MGHDK and CDR2 SYGVNS. The DNA for the CDR3 is TGTGCCAGCAGTCATCCGGGACACACTTACTTC. It specifies CASSHPGHTYF.

This chain uses TRBV27 with TRBJ2-2, with TRBD1 identical over 9 bases. Unmatched junction bases numbered 5, after V lost 5 bases and J lost 1 base. The CDR3 spans 16 residues. Germline V gives CDR1 MNHEY, CDR2 SMNVEV (reference sequence). DNA of the CDR3: TGTGCCAGCAGTCCCGTGGGACAGGGGAACACCGGGGAGCTGTTTTTT. It translates to CASSPVGQGNTGELFF.

This chain joins TRBV10-3 and TRBJ2-1; D is possibly TRBD2 (5 bases). V lost 6 bases and J 8 bases, leaving 8 bases between the germline ends. Germline CDR1 and CDR2: ENHRY and SYGVKD. The CDR3 length is 11 residues. The CDR3 is CAIRREYEQFF. The CDR3 DNA reads TGTGCCATCAGGAGGGAGTATGAGCAGTTCTTC.

This chain connects TRBV5-4 to TRBJ2-3; TRBD1 matches at 12 bases. Germline assignment: CDR1 SGHNT and CDR2 YYREEE (reference sequence). J lost 1 base, V lost 3 bases, and 6 bases had no gene match. The length of the CDR3 is 17 residues. CDR3 sequence reads: CASSSGTGGLRTDTQYF. As DNA, the CDR3 is TGTGCCAGCAGCTCCGGGACAGGGGGCCTGCGCACAGATACGCAGTATTTT.

V gene TRBV7-2 combines with J gene TRBJ2-2; 11 nucleotides align to TRBD1. This CDR3 is 16 amino acids long. Per the germline V gene, CDR1 is SGHTA and CDR2 is FQGNSA. Losses at the gene ends were 1 base for V and 6 bases for J; bases not matched to a gene: 4. The CDR3 DNA is TGTGCCAGCAGCTTAGAGGGGACAGGGGGTCCCGGGGAGCTGTTTTTT. This translates into CASSLEGTGGPGELFF.

The CDR3 region is CASSPGDRGPGNEKLFF. The DNA of the CDR3 is TGTGCCAGCAGCCCCGGGGACAGGGGGCCGGGTAATGAAAAACTGTTTTTT. The rearrangement uses TRBV4-2 and TRBJ1-4, with TRBD1 matching over 12 bases. The CDR3 has 17 amino acids. Germline CDR1 reads LGHNA; CDR2 reads YNFKEQ. V was clipped by 4 bases and J by 4 bases; unmatched bases: 7.

This rearrangement joins TRBV4-1 to TRBJ2-7; D may be TRBD1 (5 bases). Germline CDR1 reads MGHRA; CDR2 reads YSYEKL. The ends were cut back, 6 bases at V and 7 bases at J, with 13 bases in the middle. The CDR3 covers 12 residues. CDR3 coding DNA: TGCGCCAGCAGGGCAGGGTTTGGGGAGCAGTACTTC. Residues: CASRAGFGEQYF.

This clone was counted at least ten times. The chain combines TRBV4-2 with TRBJ2-7; TRBD2 matches 9 bases. This CDR3 is built from 15 residues. Germline V lookup: CDR1 LGHNA, CDR2 YNFKEQ. V lost 2 bases and J lost 1; bases outside the gene matches: 3. DNA of the CDR3: TGTGCCAGCAGCCAACGTAGCGGGAGTTCCTACGAGCAGTACTTC. Protein sequence: CASSQRSGSSYEQYF.

This clone was counted a single time. The rearrangement joins TRBV7-3 to TRBJ2-3; tentatively, D is TRBD2 (5 bases). CDR3 length: 14 amino acids. V lost 9 bases and J lost 0, with 13 bases in between. In germline, CDR1 is SGHTA, CDR2 FQGTGA. The CDR3 spells CASGLASSTDTQYF. CDR3 nucleotides: TGTGCCAGTGGGCTAGCCTCTAGCACAGATACGCAGTATTTT.

The chain links TRBV5-5 to TRBJ2-3, with D hard to call. V gave up 0 bases and J gave up 6 bases, with 14 bases separating them. The CDR3 spans 15 residues. Germline CDR1 SGHKS, CDR2 YYEKEE (reference sequence). CDR3 amino acids: CASSLGRSGEDTQYF. The CDR3 region has the DNA TGTGCCAGCAGCTTGGGGCGGTCCGGAGAGGATACGCAGTATTTT.

This clone was detected only a few times. V usage is TRBV13 and J usage is TRBJ2-1; 9 nucleotides align to TRBD2. CDR1 PRHDT and CDR2 FYEKMQ come from the germline V gene (reference sequence). The CDR3 contains 17 residues. V was clipped by 4 bases and J by 0 bases; unmatched bases: 7. CDR3 residues: CASSSFRREGSYNEQFF. In DNA, the CDR3 is TGTGCCAGCAGCTCCTTTAGGCGGGAGGGCTCCTACAATGAGCAGTTCTTC.

The chain uses TRBV6-2 or TRBV6-3 and TRBJ2-3; D is possibly TRBD2 (6 bases). V lost 2 bases to trimming and J lost 0 bases, with 9 bases between them. CDR1 MNHEY and CDR2 SVGEGT come from the germline V gene. This CDR3 contains 15 residues. In nucleotides, the CDR3 is TGTGCCAGCAGTTACCGGGGACTGAGCACAGATACGCAGTATTTT. Translating gives CASSYRGLSTDTQYF.

This chain joins TRBV7-2 and TRBJ2-2, with no clear D. Trimming stripped 1 base from V and 7 bases from J, with 13 bases between. The CDR3 contains 15 residues. The germline V gene has CDR1 SGHTA and CDR2 FQGNSA. The chain's CDR3 is CASSLGSWFSGELFF. The CDR3, as DNA: TGTGCCAGCAGCTTAGGGTCGTGGTTCAGCGGGGAGCTGTTTTTT.

The rearrangement links TRBV7-6 to TRBJ1-6, with D possibly being TRBD1 (5 bases). The CDR3 extends over 13 amino acids. Trimming shortened V by 5 bases and J by 10 bases, and 12 bases separated the two germline ends. CDR1 and CDR2 from the germline V gene are SGHVS and FNYEAQ. CDR3 DNA sequence: TGTGCCAGCAGCCCGGGGGGATTCTCACCCCTCCACTTT. Translating it yields CASSPGGFSPLHF. Full variable domain (remainder filled in from reference TRBV7-6 and TRBJ1-6): GAGVSQSPRYKVTKRGQDVALRCDPISGHVSLYWYRQALGQGPEFLTYFNYEAQQDKSGLPNDRFSAERPEGSISTLTIQRTEQRDSAMYRCASSPGGFSPLHFGNGTRLTVT.

This sequence joins TRBV4-2 and TRBJ2-3; 10 bases align to TRBD2. This CDR3 comprises 19 residues. Germline V gene lookup returns CDR1 LGHNA and CDR2 YNFKEQ. Germline trimming cut 1 base from V and 0 bases from J; bases unmatched to any gene: 10. CDR3 amino acids: CASSQAPSGSPPSTDTQYF. Here the CDR3 DNA reads TGTGCCAGCAGCCAAGCGCCTAGCGGGAGTCCCCCTAGCACAGATACGCAGTATTTT.

This sequence joins TRBV4-3 and TRBJ1-2; 8 bases map to TRBD1. Germline CDR1 is LGHNA and CDR2 is YSLEER. V lost 1 base, J lost 0 bases, and 1 base stayed unmatched. CDR3 length: 15 amino acids. As DNA, the CDR3 is TGCGCCAGCAGCCAAGGGACAGGGACTAACTATGGCTACACCTTC. Protein: CASSQGTGTNYGYTF.

This chain joins TRBV19 and TRBJ1-6; D not resolved. Germline loops: CDR1 LNHDA, CDR2 SQIVND (reference sequence). V was trimmed by 7 bases and J by 10 bases, leaving 14 bases between them. The CDR3 has 13 residues. The chain's CDR3 is CASKGDHTSPLHF. The CDR3 nucleotides are TGTGCCAGTAAGGGAGACCATACCTCACCCCTCCACTTT.

The chain has TRBV12-3 or TRBV12-4 and TRBJ1-3; D is perhaps TRBD1 (6 bases). The CDR3 consists of 13 residues. V was pared by 6 bases and J by 10 bases, with 16 bases between. The CDR3 DNA follows: TGTGCCAGCAGCAAGGGGGTATCACGGACCATATATTTT. It codes for CASSKGVSRTIYF.

This clone was seen a single time. The genes are TRBV10-2 and TRBJ1-1; no firm D call. This CDR3 spans 14 amino acids. Trimming shortened V by 5 bases and J by 2 bases, and 12 bases separated the two germline ends. From germline, CDR1 is WSHSY and CDR2 SAAADI. Here the CDR3 DNA reads TGCGCCAGCAGTTGGAGAGGGTCTAACACTGAAGCTTTCTTT. This codes for CASSWRGSNTEAFF.

The chain joins TRBV10-3 to TRBJ2-1, with D possibly TRBD1 on 5 matching bases. Germline CDR1 and CDR2: ENHRY and SYGVKD. The CDR3 extends over 16 amino acids. V was trimmed by 4 bases and J by 2 bases, leaving 15 bases between them. Here the CDR3 reads CAISAPGAFAYNEQFF. In nucleotides, the CDR3 is TGTGCCATCAGTGCTCCTGGGGCTTTCGCCTACAATGAGCAGTTCTTC.

In this sample, this clone turned up a few times. Other DNA sequences of this sample code for an identical CDR3. The rearrangement joins TRBV11-3 to TRBJ2-2; TRBD2 might be the D (5 bases). V was trimmed by 5 bases and J by 5 bases, leaving 9 bases between them. The CDR3 sequence is 13 residues long. In germline, CDR1 is SGHNT, CDR2 YENEEA. CDR3 residues: CASSPGRTGELFF. CDR3 coding DNA: TGTGCCAGCAGCCCGGGAAGGACCGGGGAGCTGTTTTTT.